Following are 3 T cell receptor beta chains from one sample sequenced in a study of patients and donors after allogeneic stem cell transplantation (dated by TCRdb to 2019 to 2021). Libraries came from RT-PCR. Sequencing was carried out with a NextSeq 550. TCRdb ran its own pipeline on the public reads, namely fastp trimming at Q25 and MiXCR clone calling, and kept in-frame beta chains. All rows with the same CDR3 protein become a single entry with the most common DNA and genes. The table for this sample lists 15,000 or so distinct CDR3 sequences; under 35% of them were counted only once. The ten largest account for under 45% of the sample. Sequenced input: blood, either unsorted or a sorted T cell fraction (not recorded which). Receptors were obtained from a human donor who was either an allogeneic HSCT recipient or a stem cell or donor lymphocyte infusion donor (not recorded which). It is not recorded whose cells these are; they may come from a transplant donor.

This chain joins TRBV6-5 and TRBJ1-4; 7 bases fit TRBD1. CDR1 is MNHEY, CDR2 SVGAGI, per germline. Trimming cost V 2 bases and J 4 bases; bases outside gene matches: 4. CDR3 size: 15 residues. This CDR3 is CASSYEGTDNEKLFF. DNA of the CDR3: TGTGCCAGCAGTTACGAGGGGACAGATAATGAAAAACTGTTTTTT.

V usage is TRBV5-1 and J usage is TRBJ1-1; perhaps TRBD1 as D (6 bases). V lost 6 bases, J lost 1 base, and 10 bases lay in between. The CDR3 extends over 13 amino acids. Germline values: CDR1 SGHRS, CDR2 YFSETQ. This chain's CDR3 is CASKRDTNTEAFF. The CDR3, as DNA: TGCGCCAGCAAGAGGGACACGAACACTGAAGCTTTCTTT.

The chain couples TRBV2 to TRBJ1-2, with TRBD1 as a possible D gene (6 bases). V lost 1 base, J lost 5 bases, and 20 bases lay in between. Germline V gene lookup returns CDR1 SNHLY and CDR2 FYNNEI. This CDR3 region has 17 residues. The CDR3 DNA follows: TGTGCCAGCAGTGAAGAGAACAGGGTGGGCGGAAGGTATGGCTACACCTTC. It yields the protein CASSEENRVGGRYGYTF.